This T cell receptor (beta chain) was retrieved from a study of blood T cell repertoires in COVID-19. Overall study context: COVID-19 samples, acute and convalescent, were from the United States, Italy and Spain. The cDNA or gDNA used as material had been derived from T cells, B-cell-depleted T cells, or PBMCs.

The V end lost 9 bases, the J end lost 1 base, and 15 bases lay between the germline ends. Germline CDR1 MNHEY, CDR2 SVGAGI. The CDR3 spans 14 residues. Study processing details: It was from reference gene primer amplification that nucleated cell counts were estimated. The repertoire was sequenced with immunoSEQ multiplex PCR; TCRdb's copy has only in-frame clones and lacks some. That table furnishes V, J and clone size, whereas the DNA furnished D and trimming. This sample has some 170,000 clones, with approximately 93% found just once. Regarding this clone: Additional DNA sequences in this sample encode the identical CDR3.

Sequencing was done on a sample of peripheral blood. This sequence was found in an older woman with COVID-19, enrolled during active disease. The J gene is TRBJ1-1, the V gene TRBV6-5, with D perhaps matching TRBD1 (5 bases). The CDR3 sequence: CASSRQGGNTEAFF. Here the CDR3 DNA reads TGTGCCAGTTCTCGCCAGGGAGGGAACACTGAAGCTTTCTTT.